The source of this TCR beta chain is a study of cytomegalovirus exposure and HLA in healthy donors. Study summary: For the approximately 400 genotyped donors, about 79% fell within the Caucasian-associated ancestry cluster.

Findings and limits, study-wide: Solely CMV serostatus was available to characterize immune exposure. A link between a missense DCLRE1C variant and TCR beta V- and J-gene trimming emerged from a later analysis.

Vbeta (60) and Jbeta (13) primers were used in the PCR. The repertoire was sequenced with immunoSEQ multiplex PCR; TCRdb's copy has only in-frame clones and lacks some. Found here are just over 150,000 clones, about 85% of them singletons; the top ten hold more than 2%. Germline CDR1 is ENHRY and CDR2 is SYGVKD. This CDR3 has 18 amino acids. V was shortened by 6 bases and J by 4 bases, with 24 bases between the two germline ends. Comments on this clone: Its antigen is undetermined.

The clonotype was recovered from a man between 18 and 35 years old in good health and CMV-seropositive. The chain joins TRBV10-3 to TRBJ2-2, with TRBD2 as a possible D gene (7 bases). The material sequenced was PBMCs. This CDR3 is CAISPAESGGEITGELFF. The CDR3 DNA reads as TGTGCCATCAGCCCGGCTGAGTCGGGGGGCGAGATCACCGGGGAGCTGTTTTTT.